The following is a T cell receptor beta chain sequence with its context. These data are taken from a study of shared clonotypes between healthy human individuals. V was trimmed by 4 bases and J by 8 bases, leaving 15 bases between them. This CDR3 spans 14 amino acids. Germline V gives CDR1 SEHNR, CDR2 FQNEAQ (reference sequence). Naive CD8 populations comprised CD45RO-negative cells positively selected for CCR7, excluding terminally differentiated effector memory CD45RA+ cells. The method was immunoSEQ multiplex PCR; TCRdb's version includes in-frame clones alone and lacks a portion of them. Counted here are about 2.1 million clones, around 95% occurring once; the ten biggest clones make up about 1.7%.

The sample taken for sequencing was naive CD8+ T cells from PBMCs. The receptor's source is a man between 18 and 35 years old in good health. Some clones in this sample may be carry-over from other donors' samples. The chain uses TRBV7-9 and TRBJ2-1; D call uncertain. CDR3 loop: CASSSPPSSHEQFF. In DNA, the CDR3 is TGTGCCAGCAGCTCCCCCCCGAGTTCCCATGAGCAGTTCTTC.